The 6 T cell receptor beta chains presented below share a single source sample, sequenced in a study of shared clonotypes between healthy human individuals. Sequenced by immunoSEQ multiplex PCR; TCRdb stores in-frame clones only, minus some. This table holds some 2.1 million clones, roughly 94% found once. The sequenced sample consisted of naive CD4+ T cells sorted from blood. The subset denotes: CD45RA+ positively selected. Receptor source: a man aged 18 to 35 in good health.

This clone was seen a single time. The V and J genes are TRBV7-2 and TRBJ2-1; TRBD1 is a possible D gene (5 bases). V was trimmed by 0 bases and J by 15 bases, leaving 9 bases between them. Per germline, CDR1 SGHTA and CDR2 FQGNSA. CDR3 length: 11 residues. As DNA, the CDR3 is TGTGCCAGCAGCTTAGCGTACAGGCCGTTCTTC. Translating gives CASSLAYRPFF.

V is TRBV19 and J is TRBJ2-7; D gene ambiguous. The CDR3 covers 15 residues. V was clipped by 5 bases and J by 0 bases, with 14 bases between them. Per the germline V gene, CDR1 is LNHDA and CDR2 is SQIVND (reference sequence). CDR3 amino acids: CASSPEDWDSYEQYF. DNA for the CDR3: TGTGCCAGTAGTCCAGAAGACTGGGACTCCTACGAGCAGTACTTC.

This clone was seen a handful of times. Other DNA sequences in the same sample also yield this CDR3. J is TRBJ1-5 and V is TRBV7-2; no firm D call. The germline V gene has CDR1 SGHTA and CDR2 FQGNSA. This CDR3 has 12 amino acids. The germline V and J ends were trimmed by 2 bases and 3 bases, with 2 bases remaining between them. The CDR3 spells CASSLPNQPQHF. CDR3 bases: TGTGCCAGCAGCTTACCCAATCAGCCCCAGCATTTT.

The J gene is TRBJ1-4, the V gene TRBV5-6; D perhaps matches TRBD1 (5 bases). CDR1 SGHDT and CDR2 YYEEEE come from the germline V gene. Trimming cost V 5 bases and J 4 bases, with 9 bases left between them. The CDR3 has 13 residues. The CDR3 region has the DNA TGTGCCAGCAGGAGGGGAGTTAATGAAAAACTGTTTTTT. Encoded protein: CASRRGVNEKLFF.

This chain connects TRBV28 to TRBJ2-7; TRBD1 might be the D (6 bases). The CDR3 consists of 14 residues. The V gene's germline CDR1 is MDHEN and CDR2 SYDVKM. With 7 bases removed from V and 3 bases from J, the gap between germline ends came to 16 bases. The CDR3 protein is CASTLQGSGYEQYF. DNA for the CDR3: TGTGCCAGCACTCTACAGGGATCAGGCTACGAGCAGTACTTC.

The chain carries TRBV10-3 and TRBJ1-1, with D uncertain. The CDR3 length is 14 residues. Germline V gene sequence: CDR1 ENHRY, CDR2 SYGVKD. Trimming shortened V by 0 bases and J by 3 bases, and 8 bases separated the two germline ends. The CDR3 coding sequence is TGTGCCATCAGTGAGTCGTATCAACACACTGAAGCTTTCTTT. This sequence encodes CAISESYQHTEAFF.